This entry is about one TCR beta chain. TCRdb keeps only in-frame clones here, not all; method: immunoSEQ multiplex PCR. The sample has over 100,000 clones, roughly 89% seen once. This record comes from a study of T cell responses to AZD1222 COVID-19 vaccine. The CDR3 is made up of 16 amino acids. From germline, CDR1 is MNHEY and CDR2 SMNVEV (reference sequence). The V end was cut by 2 bases, the J end by 6 bases, with 16 bases between. Sample: peripheral blood, taken on day 0 of AZD1222 vaccination. The chain combines TRBV27 with TRBJ2-2; possible D gene TRBD2, 7 bases. The receptor comes from an adult in good health. The CDR3 DNA reads TGTGCCAGCAGTTTACGAGGGGGGGCGACCGCCGGGGAGCTGTTTTTT. Translation: CASSLRGGATAGELFF.